Each of the 23 T cell receptor beta chains below was sequenced from the same sample in a study of response to subunit inactivated influenza vaccine (dated by TCRdb to 2017 to 2018). Preparation of the library involved RT-PCR. The instrument given in TCRdb is Illumina HiSeq 2500. The raw public data were reprocessed by TCRdb itself: fastp quality trimming at Q25, MiXCR clonotype calling, in-frame beta chains only. Entries that share a CDR3 protein sequence are merged under the most common genes and DNA. Within this sample are around 710,000 distinct CDR3 sequences, with approximately 13% of them counted one time only. The ten largest clonotypes hold around 7% of the sample. The input for sequencing was PBMCs from blood, taken roughly 2 weeks before vaccination. The receptors were gathered from a middle-aged man who received an inactivated influenza vaccine. Donor details come from another sample of the same person, matched by shared clones.

This rearrangement joins TRBV29-1 to TRBJ2-3, with a possible D match to TRBD2 (6 bases). The CDR3 extends over 13 amino acids. V was trimmed by 5 bases and J by 6 bases, leaving 15 bases between them. From germline, CDR1 is SQVTM and CDR2 ANQGSEA. DNA of the CDR3: TGCAGCGTTTCCCTCAGGGCGGGGGATACGCAGTATTTT. This encodes CSVSLRAGDTQYF.

The V gene is TRBV7-2, the J gene TRBJ2-1; TRBD1 might be the D (5 bases). The CDR3 totals 14 residues. Per germline, CDR1 SGHTA and CDR2 FQGNSA. The V and J ends lost 5 bases and 4 bases respectively, with 12 bases between them. CDR3 sequence reads: CASSAPQGYNEQFF. The CDR3 region has the DNA TGTGCCAGCAGCGCTCCCCAGGGTTACAATGAGCAGTTCTTC.

This clonotype was found a few times. The V and J genes are TRBV7-9 and TRBJ2-3, with 12 nucleotides matching TRBD2. From germline, CDR1 is SEHNR and CDR2 FQNEAQ (reference sequence). The trim removed 6 bases at V and 6 bases at J, leaving 10 bases unmatched. CDR3 length equals 16 residues. The CDR3 spells CASSPAVLAGGDTQYF. CDR3 sequence (DNA): TGTGCCAGCAGTCCCGCTGTCCTAGCGGGGGGGGATACGCAGTATTTT.

The gene calls are TRBV18 and TRBJ1-1; TRBD1 aligns across 8 bases. CDR1 is KGHSH and CDR2 is LQKENI in the germline V gene. Losses at the gene ends were 2 bases for V and 3 bases for J; bases not matched to a gene: 11. The CDR3 spans 17 residues. This CDR3 is CASSPYVQGAGDTEAFF. The CDR3 region has the DNA TGTGCCAGCTCACCATACGTCCAGGGGGCTGGGGACACTGAAGCTTTCTTT. Full variable domain (outside the CDR3, taken from reference TRBV18 and TRBJ1-1): NAGVMQNPRHLVRRRGQEARLRCSPMKGHSHVYWYRQLPEEGLKFMVYLQKENIIDESGMPKERFSAEFPKEGPSILRIQQVVRGDSAAYFCASSPYVQGAGDTEAFFGQGTRLTVV.

This chain joins TRBV20-1 and TRBJ2-1; D unclear. Germline loops: CDR1 DFQATT, CDR2 SNEGSKA (reference sequence). The CDR3 has 10 amino acids. V lost 1 base and J lost 14, with 9 bases in between. The CDR3 DNA reads as TGCAGTGCTAGAGCGGAAAGGGAGTTCTTC. Encoded protein: CSARAEREFF.

This clonotype turned up a few times. This rearrangement joins TRBV16 to TRBJ1-1; no firm D call. V lost 0 bases, J lost 4 bases, and 9 bases lay in between. This CDR3 has 14 amino acids. Germline V CDR1 and CDR2: KGHSY, FQNENV. For the CDR3, the DNA is TGTGCCAGCAGCCAATCCTACGGGTCCACTGAAGCTTTCTTT. This sequence encodes CASSQSYGSTEAFF.

The chain employs TRBV6-2 or TRBV6-3 and TRBJ2-3; no firm D call. V lost 2 bases, J lost 8 bases, and 14 bases lay in between. The CDR3 is made up of 14 amino acids. Germline V gene lookup returns CDR1 MNHEY and CDR2 SVGEGT. The CDR3 reads CASSYGDNGVTQYF. In DNA form, the CDR3 reads TGTGCCAGCAGTTACGGAGACAACGGTGTTACGCAGTATTTT.

This chain links TRBV3-1 with TRBJ1-2; 7 nucleotides align to TRBD1. CDR1 and CDR2 (germline): LGHDT, YNNKEL (reference sequence). Trimming cost V 1 base and J 8 bases; bases outside gene matches: 10. CDR3 length equals 15 residues. The CDR3 sequence: CASSQATGVVGGYTF. The CDR3, as DNA: TGTGCCAGCAGCCAAGCTACAGGGGTCGTAGGCGGCTACACCTTC.

The gene calls are TRBV20-1 and TRBJ1-3, with 8 bases identical to TRBD1. Per the germline V gene, CDR1 is DFQATT and CDR2 is SNEGSKA (reference sequence). This CDR3 has 14 amino acids. Germline trimming cut 5 bases from V and 4 bases from J; bases unmatched to any gene: 7. As DNA, the CDR3 is TGCAGTGCTCTTTGGACAGGGAAAGGAAACACCATATATTTT. This gives the protein CSALWTGKGNTIYF.

The genes are TRBV20-1 and TRBJ2-1; 7 bases map to TRBD2. The CDR3 has 14 amino acids. V shed 0 bases and J 8 bases; nucleotides not matched to a gene: 7. Per the germline V gene, CDR1 is DFQATT and CDR2 is SNEGSKA (reference sequence). The CDR3 here is CSARDSGRGDEQFF. The DNA of the CDR3 is TGCAGTGCTAGAGATTCGGGACGGGGGGATGAGCAGTTCTTC.

This clonotype came up a few times. This sequence joins TRBV20-1 and TRBJ1-6; D remains unclear. The CDR3 is made up of 15 amino acids. Between the trimmed V and J ends, which lost 1 base and 5 bases, there was a span of 12 bases. In germline, CDR1 is DFQATT, CDR2 SNEGSKA (reference sequence). The CDR3 loop reads CSARVSGVDNSPLHF. DNA of the CDR3: TGCAGTGCTAGAGTCTCCGGGGTTGATAATTCACCCCTCCACTTT.

This chain links TRBV6-5 with TRBJ2-7, with 7 bases lining up with TRBD1. The junction had 4 bases not matched to a gene; V was cut back by 1 base and J by 7 bases. In germline, CDR1 is MNHEY, CDR2 SVGAGI. There are 13 residues in the CDR3. CDR3 DNA: TGTGCCAGCAGTTACTTTCAGGGGGAAGAGCAGTACTTC. It specifies CASSYFQGEEQYF.

This clonotype was found a few times. The chain recombines TRBV7-9 with TRBJ2-7; D assignment may be TRBD1 or TRBD2 (6 bases each). Germline V gene data show CDR1 as SEHNR and CDR2 as FQNEAQ (reference sequence). The CDR3 consists of 16 residues. V dropped 1 base and J dropped 0 bases, with 13 bases sitting between them. The CDR3 protein is CASSLGSGGFSYEQYF. DNA of the CDR3: TGTGCCAGCAGCTTAGGTTCCGGGGGCTTCTCCTACGAGCAGTACTTC.

This clonotype was picked up a small number of times. The genes are TRBV7-9 and TRBJ2-2; possibly TRBD2 for D (5 bases). The V end was cut by 7 bases, the J end by 0 bases, with 12 bases between. The CDR3 length is 15 residues. CDR1 is SEHNR and CDR2 is FQNEAQ in the germline V gene (reference sequence). Here the CDR3 reads CASTTPGSNTGELFF. The CDR3 bases are TGTGCCAGCACCACGCCGGGATCGAACACCGGGGAGCTGTTTTTT.

This clonotype was counted many times. The CDR3 sequence is CSAKELGQGGYEQYF. The DNA for the CDR3 is TGCAGTGCCAAGGAGTTAGGACAGGGAGGGTACGAGCAGTACTTC. The genes are TRBV20-1 and TRBJ2-7; D possibly corresponds to TRBD1 (8 bases). The CDR3 has 15 residues. The germline CDR1 and CDR2 sequences are DFQATT and SNEGSKA (reference sequence). V shed 6 bases and J shed 4 bases, with 22 bases lying between them.

A few counts support this clonotype. The J gene is TRBJ2-1, the V gene TRBV20-1; tentatively, D is TRBD1 (6 bases). Germline lookup yields CDR1 DFQATT and CDR2 SNEGSKA (reference sequence). The length of the CDR3 is 18 residues. V lost 6 bases to trimming and J lost 2 bases, with 26 bases between them. Written as DNA, the CDR3 is TGCAGTGCCCACGTAGGGACAAACCCTCCAGTCCCCTACAATGAGCAGTTCTTC. Residues: CSAHVGTNPPVPYNEQFF.

This clonotype was recorded at least ten times. This chain connects TRBV6-1 to TRBJ2-2, with 7 nucleotides matching TRBD1. Per the germline V gene, CDR1 is MNHNS and CDR2 is SASEGT. Germline trimming cut 5 bases from V and 1 base from J; bases unmatched to any gene: 4. The CDR3 has 15 residues. The CDR3 reads CASSPGTVNTGELFF. The CDR3 DNA follows: TGTGCCAGCAGTCCCGGGACAGTGAACACCGGGGAGCTGTTTTTT.

This clonotype was detected a few times. The chain has TRBV6-5 and TRBJ2-7; 7 positions agree with TRBD2. With V trimmed by 0 bases and J by 1 base, 6 bases remained unmatched. CDR3 length: 16 amino acids. The V gene's germline CDR1 is MNHEY and CDR2 SVGAGI. The CDR3 reads CASSYSTGGVSYEQYF. Written as DNA, the CDR3 is TGTGCCAGCAGTTACTCGACTGGGGGGGTGTCCTACGAGCAGTACTTC.

This clonotype was recorded a few times. The rearrangement uses TRBV20-1 and TRBJ2-3, with TRBD2 matching over 9 bases. This CDR3 spans 15 amino acids. Trimming cost V 5 bases and J 2 bases; bases outside gene matches: 8. CDR1 and CDR2 from the germline V gene are DFQATT and SNEGSKA (reference sequence). CDR3 DNA: TGCAGTGCTTGGTCGGCTAGCGGGGACACAGATACGCAGTATTTT. Its protein product is CSAWSASGDTDTQYF.

V gene TRBV5-1 combines with J gene TRBJ1-1; no clear D gene. Looked up from germline, CDR1 is SGHRS and CDR2 is YFSETQ. This CDR3 region has 14 residues. V was pared by 1 base and J by 4 bases, with 11 bases between. Here the CDR3 reads CASSLSISGTEAFF. CDR3 nucleotides: TGCGCCAGCAGCTTGTCAATCTCGGGCACTGAAGCTTTCTTT.

The CDR3 here is CASSIGFAYEQYF. The CDR3 region has the DNA TGCGCCAGCAGTATAGGATTCGCCTACGAGCAGTACTTC. V is TRBV5-1 and J is TRBJ2-7, with D unclear. CDR3 length: 13 residues. Trimming left V 5 bases short and J 2 bases short, with 11 bases between. Per germline, CDR1 SGHRS and CDR2 YFSETQ.

This clonotype was observed many times. This chain joins TRBV5-1 and TRBJ1-4, with TRBD1 matching over 10 bases. The length of the CDR3 is 16 residues. The germline CDR1 and CDR2 sequences are SGHRS and YFSETQ. V shed 0 bases, J shed 7 bases, and the junction held 6 bases outside the gene matches. The CDR3 spells CASSLERQGAGEKLFF. DNA of the CDR3: TGCGCCAGCAGCTTGGAAAGACAGGGGGCAGGTGAAAAACTGTTTTTT.

This clonotype was picked up a small number of times. The chain is built from TRBV12-3 or TRBV12-4 and TRBJ1-1, with D uncertain. The CDR3 loop spans 13 amino acids. Trimming took 8 bases from V and 1 from J, leaving 11 bases between them. The DNA of the CDR3 is TGTGCCAGCCGGGTCAGGACGAACACTGAAGCTTTCTTT. As protein: CASRVRTNTEAFF.